A single sample is the source of the 15 T cell receptor beta chains below, sequenced in a study of T cell changes during pregnancy in multiple sclerosis. Generated by immunoSEQ multiplex PCR, the TCRdb table keeps only in-frame clones and is missing some. This table holds tens of thousands of clones, 90% found once. This sample comprised peripheral blood, obtained in the first trimester of pregnancy. The receptor set was obtained from a female donor in good health, enrolled as a control in a pregnancy study.

The rearrangement joins TRBV27 to TRBJ1-6; 7 nucleotides line up with TRBD1. Trimming at V came to 0 bases and at J to 9 bases, leaving 2 bases not matched to a gene. Germline V gives CDR1 MNHEY, CDR2 SMNVEV (reference sequence). This CDR3 is 14 amino acids long. The CDR3 nucleotides read TGTGCCAGCAGTTTATCAGGGGGCGGTTCACCCCTCCACTTT. It translates to CASSLSGGGSPLHF.

V and J are TRBV14 and TRBJ2-1; the match to TRBD2 covers 7 bases. CDR1 is SGHDN, CDR2 FVKESK, per germline. The CDR3 is made up of 15 amino acids. V dropped 4 bases and J dropped 8; count of bases not matched to a gene: 11. CDR3 loop: CASSRTSQASDEQFF. The CDR3, as DNA: TGTGCCAGCAGCCGGACTAGTCAGGCTTCCGATGAGCAGTTCTTC. Based on the CDR3 plus reference TRBV14 and TRBJ2-1, the full variable domain is EAGVTQFPSHSVIEKGQTVTLRCDPISGHDNLYWYRRVMGKEIKFLLHFVKESKQDESGMPNNRFLAERTGGTYSTLKVQPAELEDSGVYFCASSRTSQASDEQFFGPGTRLTVL.

V usage is TRBV2 and J usage is TRBJ1-2; tentatively, D is TRBD1 (5 bases). Germline assignment: CDR1 SNHLY and CDR2 FYNNEI. V gave up 4 bases and J gave up 2 bases, with 14 bases separating them. This CDR3 has 15 amino acids. CDR3 sequence (DNA): TGTGCCAGCAGTGTTGACAGCCTCTCAAACTATGGCTACACCTTC. Protein product: CASSVDSLSNYGYTF. Complete variable domain (other parts from reference TRBV2 and TRBJ1-2): EPEVTQTPSHQVTQMGQEVILRCVPISNHLYFYWYRQILGQKVEFLVSFYNNEISEKSEIFDDQFSVERPDGSNFTLKIRSTKLEDSAMYFCASSVDSLSNYGYTFGSGTRLTVV.

The J gene is TRBJ1-1, the V gene TRBV5-1, with TRBD1 identical over 10 bases. Trimming took 3 bases from V and 5 from J; bases not matched to a gene: 7. CDR1 SGHRS and CDR2 YFSETQ come from the germline V gene. This CDR3 comprises 15 residues. CDR3 nucleotide sequence: TGCGCCAGCAGCTCCCGACAGGGGGCGAGAACTGAAGCTTTCTTT. The encoded protein is CASSSRQGARTEAFF.

The genes are TRBV7-2 and TRBJ2-1; TRBD2 might be the D (7 bases). The CDR3 consists of 17 residues. CDR1 is SGHTA and CDR2 is FQGNSA in the germline V gene. V was shortened by 1 base and J by 7 bases, with 20 bases between the two germline ends. The CDR3: CASSLGGGGRGRNEQFF. Here the CDR3 DNA reads TGTGCCAGCAGCTTAGGTGGGGGGGGCAGGGGTCGGAATGAGCAGTTCTTC.

The CDR3 loop reads CASSLGQGTYNEQFF. In nucleotides, the CDR3 is TGTGCCAGCAGCTTGGGGCAGGGAACCTACAATGAGCAGTTCTTC. V usage is TRBV7-9 and J usage is TRBJ2-1; D perhaps matches TRBD1 (5 bases). Trimming shortened V by 3 bases and J by 2 bases, and 11 bases separated the two germline ends. This CDR3 comprises 15 residues. CDR1 SEHNR and CDR2 FQNEAQ come from the germline V gene (reference sequence).

This chain joins TRBV7-2 and TRBJ1-2; TRBD1 aligns across 7 bases. V shed 5 bases, J shed 2 bases, and the junction held 11 bases outside the gene matches. The length of the CDR3 is 16 residues. CDR1 and CDR2 from the germline V gene are SGHTA and FQGNSA. This CDR3 is CASSHPAEGGNYGYTF. The CDR3 DNA is TGTGCCAGCAGCCACCCCGCCGAAGGGGGCAACTATGGCTACACCTTC.

The J gene is TRBJ1-1, the V gene TRBV5-1; D unresolved. Germline CDR1 SGHRS, CDR2 YFSETQ. V lost 4 bases, J lost 4 bases, and 11 bases lay in between. The CDR3 extends over 13 amino acids. This CDR3 reads CASSREIGTEAFF. The DNA for the CDR3 is TGCGCCAGCAGCCGCGAAATCGGCACTGAAGCTTTCTTT.

The chain uses TRBV18 and TRBJ1-1; D gene ambiguous. In germline, CDR1 is KGHSH, CDR2 LQKENI. Trimming removed 4 bases from V and 0 bases from J, with 6 bases in between. This CDR3 is built from 13 residues. The CDR3 DNA reads TGTGCCAGCTCACTATCTTTGAACACTGAAGCTTTCTTT. It is translated as CASSLSLNTEAFF.

The chain carries TRBV11-2 and TRBJ1-5, with D hard to call. Germline V CDR1 and CDR2: SGHAT, FQNNGV. Trimming removed 3 bases from V and 7 bases from J, with 10 bases in between. The length of the CDR3 is 13 residues. CDR3: CASSFTVEQPQHF. In nucleotides, the CDR3 is TGTGCCAGCAGCTTTACGGTAGAACAGCCCCAGCATTTT.

This chain connects TRBV6-5 to TRBJ2-7, with a tentative D call TRBD1 (5 bases). CDR3 size: 15 residues. Germline V CDR1 and CDR2: MNHEY, SVGAGI. V gave up 5 bases and J gave up 0 bases, with 14 bases separating them. Here the CDR3 DNA reads TGTGCCAGCAGTCCCATTGGGGCGGTCTCCTACGAGCAGTACTTC. The encoded protein is CASSPIGAVSYEQYF.

The chain recombines TRBV5-5 with TRBJ2-5; 8 bases line up with TRBD2. Germline V gene sequence: CDR1 SGHKS, CDR2 YYEKEE (reference sequence). Germline trimming cut 2 bases from V and 5 bases from J; bases unmatched to any gene: 2. The CDR3 contains 13 residues. The CDR3 region is CASSLPGGETQYF. The DNA of the CDR3 is TGTGCCAGCAGCTTACCGGGAGGGGAGACCCAGTACTTC.

This chain connects TRBV10-3 to TRBJ2-3, with TRBD2 identical over 7 bases. Trimming at V came to 4 bases and at J to 2 bases, leaving 9 bases not matched to a gene. From germline, CDR1 is ENHRY and CDR2 SYGVKD. CDR3 length equals 16 residues. The CDR3 is CAISAGTTKPTDTQYF. In DNA form, the CDR3 reads TGTGCCATCAGTGCCGGGACTACCAAACCCACAGATACGCAGTATTTT.

The chain combines TRBV7-6 with TRBJ2-1; TRBD2 aligns across 10 bases. The CDR3 is 15 amino acids. CDR1 and CDR2 (germline): SGHVS, FNYEAQ. V shed 4 bases, J shed 7 bases, and the junction held 7 bases outside the gene matches. CDR3 DNA: TGTGCCAGCAGCTCGGGACTAGCGCCCATAAATGAGCAGTTCTTC. The encoded protein is CASSSGLAPINEQFF. Full variable domain (rest looked up from reference TRBV7-6 and TRBJ2-1): GAGVSQSPRYKVTKRGQDVALRCDPISGHVSLYWYRQALGQGPEFLTYFNYEAQQDKSGLPNDRFSAERPEGSISTLTIQRTEQRDSAMYRCASSSGLAPINEQFFGPGTRLTVL.

This chain uses TRBV29-1 with TRBJ1-1, with TRBD1 identical over 8 bases. Germline V CDR1 and CDR2: SQVTM, ANQGSEA. This CDR3 comprises 15 residues. Germline trimming cut 5 bases from V and 1 base from J; bases unmatched to any gene: 9. The CDR3 here is CSVRLADRANTEAFF. CDR3 sequence (DNA): TGCAGCGTTCGATTGGCGGACAGGGCGAACACTGAAGCTTTCTTT.